The clone carrying this TCR beta chain was seen a few times. No antigen is known for it. Profiling relied on immunoSEQ multiplex PCR, and the TCRdb table lists in-frame clones only, not all of them. The sample consists of fewer than 95,000 clones, about 92% of them appearing once. Between the trimmed V and J ends, which lost 0 bases and 2 bases, there was a span of 11 bases. Germline loops: CDR1 MNHEY, CDR2 SMNVEV (reference sequence). This CDR3 is built from 16 residues. This entry belongs to a study of graft-versus-host responses after intestinal transplantation. Whole-study context: In this cohort, recipients had multivisceral, liver-intestinal, or isolated intestinal transplants. Tacrolimus and steroids were given for 3 to 4 years to all recipients after anti-thymocyte globulin induction.

General study findings and limits: Early post-transplant falls in HvG clones accompanied the peak levels of circulating GvH clones. Elevated graft-versus-host to host-versus-graft clonal ratios in allografts were recorded for patients with graft-donor T cell macrochimerism.

V gene TRBV27 combines with J gene TRBJ1-3; no reliable D call. Sequenced here: unstimulated CD8+ T cells sorted from spleen or lymph node cells, sampled before intestinal transplant. The source of this sequence is a human donor who received an intestinal transplant. CDR3 protein: CASSLSPGTTGNTIYF. The CDR3, as DNA: TGTGCCAGCAGTTTATCACCAGGTACAACTGGAAACACCATATATTTT.